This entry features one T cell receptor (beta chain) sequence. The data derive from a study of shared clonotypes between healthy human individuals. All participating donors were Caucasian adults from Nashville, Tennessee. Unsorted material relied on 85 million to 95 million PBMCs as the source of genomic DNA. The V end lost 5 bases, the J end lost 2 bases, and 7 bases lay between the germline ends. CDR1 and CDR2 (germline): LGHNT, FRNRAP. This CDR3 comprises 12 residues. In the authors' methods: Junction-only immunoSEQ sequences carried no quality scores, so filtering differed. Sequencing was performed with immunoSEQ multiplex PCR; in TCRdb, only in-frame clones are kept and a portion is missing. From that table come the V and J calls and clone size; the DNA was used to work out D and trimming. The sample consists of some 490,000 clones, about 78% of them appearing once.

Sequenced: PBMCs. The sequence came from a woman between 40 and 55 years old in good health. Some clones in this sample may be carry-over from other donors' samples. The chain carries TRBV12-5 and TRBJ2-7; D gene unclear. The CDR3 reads CASGHPTYEQYF. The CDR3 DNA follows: TGTGCTAGTGGTCATCCCACCTACGAGCAGTACTTC.